This T cell receptor (beta chain) originates from a study of T cell responses to AZD1222 COVID-19 vaccine. The study, taken as a whole, reports: Distributed over spike, vaccine-associated CD4 TCRs predominated at 160-218 and 743-854.

V gave up 5 bases and J gave up 5 bases; unmatched junction bases: 6. Germline CDR1 and CDR2: SNHLY and FYNNEI. The CDR3 sequence is 14 residues long. The data were produced by immunoSEQ multiplex PCR, yet TCRdb's version contains in-frame clones alone and is incomplete. Among under 130,000 clones listed, roughly 87% were seen once. Concerning this clone itself: What it binds is unknown.

The starting material was peripheral blood, obtained on day 0 of AZD1222 vaccination. The rearrangement joins TRBV2 to TRBJ1-5, with 7 positions matching TRBD1. The TCR originated in an adult in good health. CDR3 DNA: TGTGCCAGCAGTAGGGGGCAAGTAGATCAGCCCCAGCATTTT. Amino acid sequence: CASSRGQVDQPQHF. The variable domain in full, completed from reference TRBV2 and TRBJ1-5, reads EPEVTQTPSHQVTQMGQEVILRCVPISNHLYFYWYRQILGQKVEFLVSFYNNEISEKSEIFDDQFSVERPDGSNFTLKIRSTKLEDSAMYFCASSRGQVDQPQHFGDGTRLSIL.